This T cell receptor beta chain was obtained from a study of beta chain features in type 1 diabetes. This CDR3 contains 15 residues. Germline values: CDR1 SEHNR, CDR2 FQNEAQ (reference sequence). After removal of 0 bases from V and 2 bases from J, the junction contained 2 bases not matched to a gene. Investigators reverse transcribed all isolated RNA, so they sequenced expressed TCRB transcripts. The table came from immunoSEQ multiplex PCR; TCRdb's copy has only in-frame clones and leaves some out. The sample has over 40,000 clones, 50% seen once. Input material: stem cell memory CD4+ T cells from blood. This TCR was sampled from a young woman in good health. This chain connects TRBV7-9 to TRBJ2-7; 9 bases map to TRBD2. The CDR3 sequence: CASSLAAGGPYEQYF. The CDR3 DNA reads TGTGCCAGCAGCTTAGCCGCGGGAGGGCCCTACGAGCAGTACTTC.